The next 15 T cell receptor beta chains were all read from a single sample in a study of blood T cell repertoires in COVID-19. TCRdb's copy holds only in-frame clones and misses some; the assay was immunoSEQ multiplex PCR. The sample comprises fewer than 150,000 clones, around 86% of which are singletons, and about a sixth rests with the top ten. The sample consisted of peripheral blood. The receptors shown here come from a woman aged 45-60 years who had recovered from COVID-19.

V is TRBV30 and J is TRBJ2-4; TRBD1 matches at 7 bases. The CDR3 is 13 amino acids. The germline CDR1 and CDR2 sequences are GTSNPN and SVGIG (reference sequence). V lost 2 bases to trimming and J lost 8 bases; unmatched junction nucleotides: 6. CDR3 nucleotide sequence: TGTGCCTGGAGTAGGGACAGTAAAGACATTCAGTACTTC. Protein: CAWSRDSKDIQYF.

This clone has just one count. The V gene is TRBV6-1, the J gene TRBJ1-6; 9 nucleotides align to TRBD1. This CDR3 has 17 residues. Germline V gene lookup returns CDR1 MNHNS and CDR2 SASEGT. J gave up 8 bases and V 1 base, and 9 bases lay outside the gene matches. The CDR3 DNA follows: TGTGCCAGCAGTGAAGTTAGAGGAAACAGGGGGCATTCACCCCTCCACTTT. Translation: CASSEVRGNRGHSPLHF.

The chain joins TRBV10-3 to TRBJ1-4; the D gene is possibly TRBD1 (5 bases). CDR1 and CDR2 from the germline V gene are ENHRY and SYGVKD. The CDR3 length is 14 residues. V was shortened by 10 bases and J by 0 bases, with 12 bases between the two germline ends. This CDR3 reads CATGRGATNEKLFF. The CDR3 DNA is TGTGCCACGGGGCGGGGAGCAACTAATGAAAAACTGTTTTTT.

This clone was counted only a few times. The V gene is TRBV2, the J gene TRBJ2-1, with TRBD2 identical over 12 bases. Per the germline V gene, CDR1 is SNHLY and CDR2 is FYNNEI. This CDR3 comprises 15 residues. V was pared by 4 bases and J by 4 bases, with 2 bases of the junction left unmatched. Here the CDR3 reads CASSGGLAGYNEQFF. The CDR3 nucleotides read TGTGCCAGCAGTGGGGGACTAGCGGGTTACAATGAGCAGTTCTTC.

The chain combines TRBV12-3 or TRBV12-4 with TRBJ1-1; no clear D gene. V gave up 3 bases and J gave up 1 base, with 6 bases separating them. The CDR3 is 13 amino acids. CDR3 sequence: CASSFSENTEAFF. As DNA, the CDR3 is TGTGCCAGCAGTTTCTCAGAGAACACTGAAGCTTTCTTT.

V is TRBV6-1 and J is TRBJ1-1; TRBD1 aligns across 8 bases. The CDR3 spans 14 residues. CDR1 is MNHNS and CDR2 is SASEGT in the germline V gene. Germline trimming cut 1 base from V and 4 bases from J; bases unmatched to any gene: 2. The DNA of the CDR3 is TGTGCCAGCAGTGAAGTGGACAGGGTCACTGAAGCTTTCTTT. Its translation is CASSEVDRVTEAFF.

The V and J genes are TRBV9 and TRBJ1-1; 10 bases align to TRBD1. The CDR3 has 15 amino acids. V dropped 3 bases and J dropped 2; count of bases not matched to a gene: 4. Germline V CDR1 and CDR2: SGDLS, YYNGEE. CDR3: CASSATGGRNTEAFF. Here the CDR3 DNA reads TGTGCCAGCAGCGCGACAGGGGGCCGCAACACTGAAGCTTTCTTT. The complete variable domain, with remaining parts taken from reference TRBV9 and TRBJ1-1, reads DSGVTQTPKHLITATGQRVTLRCSPRSGDLSVYWYQQSLDQGLQFLIQYYNGEERAKGNILERFSAQQFPDLHSELNLSSLELGDSALYFCASSATGGRNTEAFFGQGTRLTVV.

CDR3 amino acids: CASSRGLENNEQFF. The CDR3 DNA sequence: TGTGCCAGCTCACGGGGACTAGAAAACAATGAGCAGTTCTTC. V is TRBV18 and J is TRBJ2-1; 8 nucleotides match TRBD2. The CDR3 is 14 residues long. With V trimmed by 4 bases and J by 5 bases, 4 bases remained unmatched. Per germline, CDR1 KGHSH and CDR2 LQKENI.

The chain employs TRBV15 and TRBJ2-5, with 10 positions matching TRBD2. V lost 5 bases to trimming and J lost 5 bases; unmatched junction nucleotides: 8. CDR1 LNHNV and CDR2 YYDKDF come from the germline V gene (reference sequence). The CDR3 covers 15 residues. CDR3 nucleotide sequence: TGTGCCACCAGCGGAAGTAGTAGCGGGGGGGAGACCCAGTACTTC. Its translation is CATSGSSSGGETQYF.

J is TRBJ2-5 and V is TRBV5-4, with TRBD2 matching 12 bases. The CDR3 consists of 15 residues. V was pared by 3 bases and J by 5 bases, with 5 bases of the junction left unmatched. Germline CDR1 reads SGHNT; CDR2 reads YYREEE (reference sequence). CDR3 coding DNA: TGTGCCAGCAGCTCTAGCGGGGGGGCCGGTGAGACCCAGTACTTC. This gives the protein CASSSSGGAGETQYF.

The rearrangement uses TRBV10-3 and TRBJ1-1; 10 bases align to TRBD1. The CDR3 totals 14 residues. V lost 4 bases to trimming and J lost 3 bases; unmatched junction nucleotides: 2. Looked up from germline, CDR1 is ENHRY and CDR2 is SYGVKD. The CDR3 spells CAISGTGGYTEAFF. DNA of the CDR3: TGTGCCATCAGTGGGACAGGGGGTTACACTGAAGCTTTCTTT.

This clone was seen only a few times. This chain uses TRBV7-8 with TRBJ1-5; possible D gene TRBD1, 6 bases. CDR1 is SGHVS and CDR2 is FQNEAQ in the germline V gene. V lost 6 bases and J 7 bases, leaving 10 bases between the germline ends. The CDR3 consists of 12 residues. The CDR3 nucleotides are TGTGCCAGCAGTCGCCAGGGGCAGCCCCAGCATTTT. The encoded protein is CASSRQGQPQHF. Supplemented by reference TRBV7-8 and TRBJ1-5, the full variable domain reads GAGVSQSPRYKVAKRGQDVALRCDPISGHVSLFWYQQALGQGPEFLTYFQNEAQLDKSGLPSDRFFAERPEGSVSTLKIQRTQQEDSAVYLCASSRQGQPQHFGDGTRLSIL.

V usage is TRBV27 and J usage is TRBJ2-5; 9 nucleotides agree with TRBD2. The CDR3 is 17 amino acids. V lost 0 bases and J lost 2; bases outside the gene matches: 7. From germline, CDR1 is MNHEY and CDR2 SMNVEV (reference sequence). CDR3 amino acids: CASSLSPGGGEQETQYF. In nucleotides, the CDR3 is TGTGCCAGCAGTTTATCCCCTGGCGGGGGGGAACAAGAGACCCAGTACTTC.

V gene TRBV6-1 combines with J gene TRBJ1-2, with 9 bases identical to TRBD1. The CDR3 covers 15 residues. After removal of 3 bases from V and 7 bases from J, the junction contained 9 bases not matched to a gene. Germline V gives CDR1 MNHNS, CDR2 SASEGT. CDR3 region: CASSEWDRAGGGYTF. The CDR3, as DNA: TGTGCCAGCAGTGAGTGGGACAGGGCCGGGGGTGGCTACACCTTC.

By its share, this clone is medium-sized. This chain joins TRBV27 and TRBJ2-1, with 12 bases matching TRBD2. Germline CDR1 is MNHEY and CDR2 is SMNVEV (reference sequence). V lost 6 bases and J lost 10; bases outside the gene matches: 7. The CDR3 loop spans 14 amino acids. CDR3 bases: TGTGCCAGCAGACTAGCGGGAGGAGGTAAAGAGCAGTTCTTC. Amino acid sequence: CASRLAGGGKEQFF.